This note documents a single T cell receptor (beta chain) sequence. Libraries were prepared by immunoSEQ multiplex PCR; TCRdb keeps only in-frame clonotypes and omits some of them. The sample shows about 45,000 clones, around 89% of them seen only once. This specimen comes from a study of PD-L1 blockade in urothelial cancer. Per-patient samples, pretreatment and on-treatment, numbered 1 to 8. This receptor was identified in a man older than 75 with urothelial cancer. The starting material was PBMCs, obtained around atezolizumab (anti-PD-L1) treatment.

Here the CDR3 DNA reads TGTGCCAGCAGCTCAGGGACAGTTTCCTACGAGCAGTACTTC. Its protein product is CASSSGTVSYEQYF. This chain uses TRBV5-4 with TRBJ2-7, with 7 bases aligning to TRBD1. Germline assignment: CDR1 SGHNT and CDR2 YYREEE (reference sequence). This CDR3 is built from 14 residues. V dropped 3 bases and J dropped 1; count of bases not matched to a gene: 4.